These 5 T cell receptor beta chains came from one sample sequenced in a study of control samples from healthy donors and cancer patients. Sequencing was performed with immunoSEQ multiplex PCR; in TCRdb, only in-frame clones are kept and a portion is missing. The data show fewer than 120,000 clones, around 89% seen once. The sample taken for sequencing was PBMCs. These TCRs come from a woman in her sixties with lung cancer.

This chain connects TRBV27 to TRBJ1-1; 7 bases align to TRBD1. CDR1 MNHEY and CDR2 SMNVEV come from the germline V gene (reference sequence). This CDR3 contains 15 residues. J lost 1 base, V lost 3 bases, and 5 bases had no gene match. CDR3 in DNA: TGTGCCAGCAGTTTTTCAGGGGGTGGGAACACTGAAGCTTTCTTT. Amino acid sequence: CASSFSGGGNTEAFF.

This clone occurred a few times. Other DNA sequences in the same sample also yield this CDR3. The V gene is TRBV11-2, the J gene TRBJ2-1, with D possibly being TRBD1 or TRBD2 (6 bases each). The germline V gene has CDR1 SGHAT and CDR2 FQNNGV. Trimming took off 3 bases at V and 0 bases at J, with 12 bases between the two ends. The CDR3 contains 16 residues. CDR3 in amino acids: CASSLRGDSSYNEQFF. CDR3 nucleotide sequence: TGTGCCAGCAGCTTGAGGGGGGATAGCTCCTACAATGAGCAGTTCTTC. Combining the CDR3 with reference TRBV11-2 and TRBJ2-1 gives the whole variable domain EAGVAQSPRYKIIEKRQSVAFWCNPISGHATLYWYQQILGQGPKLLIQFQNNGVVDDSQLPKDRFSAERLKGVDSTLKIQPAKLEDSAVYLCASSLRGDSSYNEQFFGPGTRLTVL.

The chain links TRBV11-2 to TRBJ2-1; 10 bases align to TRBD1. V shed 7 bases, J shed 5 bases, and the junction held 17 bases outside the gene matches. This CDR3 contains 18 residues. CDR1 SGHAT and CDR2 FQNNGV come from the germline V gene. The CDR3, as DNA: TGTGCCAGCACCCTTAGTTTCCCCAGGACAGGGGGGGACAATGAGCAGTTCTTC. It codes for CASTLSFPRTGGDNEQFF.

The chain couples TRBV18 to TRBJ2-7; D may be TRBD2 (5 bases). V lost 2 bases and J lost 6, with 17 bases in between. The CDR3 sequence is 15 residues long. Germline CDR1 reads KGHSH; CDR2 reads LQKENI. The CDR3 sequence is CASSPTLAEISEQYF. For the CDR3, the DNA is TGTGCCAGCTCACCAACCCTAGCCGAGATTTCCGAGCAGTACTTC.

This clone was detected a few times. The V gene is TRBV7-3, the J gene TRBJ2-5; 7 nucleotides match TRBD1. Per germline, CDR1 SGHTA and CDR2 FQGTGA. The V and J ends lost 5 bases and 3 bases, in that order; junction bases with no gene match: 6. The CDR3 spans 14 residues. CDR3 nucleotide sequence: TGTGCCAGCAGCCGGGACAGCACAAAAGAGACCCAGTACTTC. It encodes CASSRDSTKETQYF.